The clone carrying this T cell receptor beta chain was seen more than once but under ten times. This specimen comes from a study of identical twins. One entry per CDR3 protein results from TCRdb running MiXCR on the 5' RACE reads. Found here are hundreds of thousands of distinct CDR3 sequences, roughly an eighth of them singletons; the top ten hold around 7.2%. This sample also appeared in a second study, on yellow fever vaccine responses in identical twins.

The sample consisted of CD8+ T cells sorted from blood. The origin of this receptor is a woman aged 18-30 years in good health.

The CDR3, as DNA: TGTGCCAGCAGCCCTGGCGAGAATAGCAATCAGCCCCAGCATTTT. Residues: CASSPGENSNQPQHF. The V and J genes are TRBV7-9 and TRBJ1-5; no clear D gene. The CDR3 consists of 15 residues. V lost 5 bases and J lost 0, with 11 bases in between. Germline V gene lookup returns CDR1 SEHNR and CDR2 FQNEAQ (reference sequence).